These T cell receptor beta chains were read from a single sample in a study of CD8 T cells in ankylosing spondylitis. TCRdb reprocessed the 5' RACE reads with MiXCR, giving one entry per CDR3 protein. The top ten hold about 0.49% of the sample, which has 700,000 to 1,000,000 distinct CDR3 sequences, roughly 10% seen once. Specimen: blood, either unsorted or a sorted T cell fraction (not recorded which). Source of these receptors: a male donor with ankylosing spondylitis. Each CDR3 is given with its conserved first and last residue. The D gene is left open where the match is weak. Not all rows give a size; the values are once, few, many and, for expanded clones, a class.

CDR3nt: TGTGCCTGCGCCTGGGAGGGAGCCTACAATGAGCAGTTCTTC; CDR3aa: CACAWEGAYNEQFF; abundance: NA; d_gene: TRBD2; j_gene: TRBJ2-1; v_gene: TRBV6-2/TRBV6-3
CDR3nt: TGTGCCAGCAGCTTAGGCGGGATGGGTGAGACCCAGTACTTC; CDR3aa: CASSLGGMGETQYF; abundance: few; d_gene: NA; j_gene: TRBJ2-5; v_gene: TRBV7-2
CDR3nt: TGCAGCGTTGACACTCTGGGGGACCGAACGGGGGAGCAGTACTTC; CDR3aa: CSVDTLGDRTGEQYF; abundance: NA; d_gene: NA; j_gene: TRBJ2-7; v_gene: TRBV29-1
CDR3nt: TGCAGCGTTGCTAGCGGGAGGGCGGGCGAGCAGTACTTC; CDR3aa: CSVASGRAGEQYF; abundance: few; d_gene: TRBD2; j_gene: TRBJ2-7; v_gene: TRBV29-1
CDR3nt: TGTGCCAGCAGCACAGGACTAGCGGGACGGAATGAGCAGTTCTTC; CDR3aa: CASSTGLAGRNEQFF; abundance: few; d_gene: TRBD2; j_gene: TRBJ2-1; v_gene: TRBV7-2
CDR3nt: TGCGCCAGCAGCCTGACATACGACAGTAGTGAAGCTTTCTTT; CDR3aa: CASSLTYDSSEAFF; abundance: many; d_gene: NA; j_gene: TRBJ1-1; v_gene: TRBV5-1
CDR3nt: TGTGCCAGCAGCTGGGACAGGGTCTCTGGAAACACCATATATTTT; CDR3aa: CASSWDRVSGNTIYF; abundance: NA; d_gene: TRBD1; j_gene: TRBJ1-3; v_gene: TRBV7-8
CDR3nt: TGTGCCAGCAGCCACGCCGGGACAGGGGATATCGGGCAGTACTTC; CDR3aa: CASSHAGTGDIGQYF; abundance: NA; d_gene: TRBD1; j_gene: TRBJ2-7; v_gene: TRBV28
CDR3nt: TGCAGTGCTAGAGTATTGAGGGAAAACACCATATATTTT; CDR3aa: CSARVLRENTIYF; abundance: NA; d_gene: NA; j_gene: TRBJ1-3; v_gene: TRBV20-1
CDR3nt: TGCGCCAGCAGCCGCACACTAGCGGGAGAGTACAATGAGCAGTTCTTC; CDR3aa: CASSRTLAGEYNEQFF; abundance: NA; d_gene: TRBD2; j_gene: TRBJ2-1; v_gene: TRBV4-3
CDR3nt: TGTGCCAGCAGGAGCGACTTTGAGCAGTTCTTC; CDR3aa: CASRSDFEQFF; abundance: NA; d_gene: NA; j_gene: TRBJ2-1; v_gene: TRBV2
CDR3nt: TGCGCCAGCAGCCCGGTGACGGGCCTCAATGAGCAGTTCTTC; CDR3aa: CASSPVTGLNEQFF; abundance: few; d_gene: NA; j_gene: TRBJ2-1; v_gene: TRBV5-1
CDR3nt: TGCAGTGCTAGAAAGGCACTAGCGGGGGCACGGGAGCAGTTCTTC; CDR3aa: CSARKALAGAREQFF; abundance: many; d_gene: TRBD2; j_gene: TRBJ2-1; v_gene: TRBV20-1
CDR3nt: TGCAGTGCTAGAGAAACAGACTACAATGAGCAGTTCTTC; CDR3aa: CSARETDYNEQFF; abundance: many; d_gene: NA; j_gene: TRBJ2-1; v_gene: TRBV20-1
CDR3nt: TGCGCCAGCAGCTTGGAGGCACTAGAGACCCAGTACTTC; CDR3aa: CASSLEALETQYF; abundance: NA; d_gene: NA; j_gene: TRBJ2-5; v_gene: TRBV5-1
CDR3nt: TGTGCCAGCAGCTTTTTAGCGCTCGACTCAAATGAGCAGTTCTTC; CDR3aa: CASSFLALDSNEQFF; abundance: few; d_gene: NA; j_gene: TRBJ2-1; v_gene: TRBV5-5
CDR3nt: TGTGCCAGCACCGACAGGTTGAACACTGAAGCTTTCTTT; CDR3aa: CASTDRLNTEAFF; abundance: NA; d_gene: NA; j_gene: TRBJ1-1; v_gene: TRBV6-2/TRBV6-3
CDR3nt: TGTGCCAGCAGTTTAGTGCAGAGCTCCTACGAGCAGTACTTC; CDR3aa: CASSLVQSSYEQYF; abundance: many; d_gene: NA; j_gene: TRBJ2-7; v_gene: TRBV28
CDR3nt: TGTGCCAGCAGCTTGGCTAAGTGTCTAGCGGGACCTAAGCAGTTCTTC; CDR3aa: CASSLAKCLAGPKQFF; abundance: once; d_gene: TRBD2; j_gene: TRBJ2-1; v_gene: TRBV5-4
CDR3nt: TGTGCCAGCAGTAGCCTGTTCGTCGGAGATACGCAGTATTTT; CDR3aa: CASSSLFVGDTQYF; abundance: NA; d_gene: NA; j_gene: TRBJ2-3; v_gene: TRBV6-1
CDR3nt: TGTGCCAGCAGTTTGGGGGTATCGAATTACGAGCAGTACTTC; CDR3aa: CASSLGVSNYEQYF; abundance: few; d_gene: NA; j_gene: TRBJ2-7; v_gene: TRBV6-2/TRBV6-3
CDR3nt: TGCGCCAGCAGCCAAGTAATAGGGGAAACCTCCTACGAGCAGTACTTC; CDR3aa: CASSQVIGETSYEQYF; abundance: few; d_gene: NA; j_gene: TRBJ2-7; v_gene: TRBV4-3
CDR3nt: TGCGCCAGCAGCATCACGACAGGGAACTATGGCTACACCTTC; CDR3aa: CASSITTGNYGYTF; abundance: few; d_gene: TRBD1; j_gene: TRBJ1-2; v_gene: TRBV5-1
CDR3nt: TGTGCCAGCAGTTACTCGAAGATTCCAGGCCCTCCCTACAATGAGCAGTTCTTC; CDR3aa: CASSYSKIPGPPYNEQFF; abundance: NA; d_gene: NA; j_gene: TRBJ2-1; v_gene: TRBV6-2/TRBV6-3
CDR3nt: TGCAGTGCTATTAAGCGGGCCGCTGGGACCCAGTACTTC; CDR3aa: CSAIKRAAGTQYF; abundance: NA; d_gene: NA; j_gene: TRBJ2-5; v_gene: TRBV20-1
CDR3nt: TGCGCCAGCAGCCAAGACGTTCGGCGGGAGTCCCCCGGGGAGCTGTTTTTT; CDR3aa: CASSQDVRRESPGELFF; abundance: NA; d_gene: TRBD2; j_gene: TRBJ2-2; v_gene: TRBV4-3
CDR3nt: TGTGCCACCAGTGATTCACCGTGGACGGAAAGGGTGGAGACCCAGTACTTC; CDR3aa: CATSDSPWTERVETQYF; abundance: NA; d_gene: NA; j_gene: TRBJ2-5; v_gene: TRBV24-1
CDR3nt: TGCAGTGCTATGGGGGTCGACTGGACCAACAATGAGCAGTTCTTC; CDR3aa: CSAMGVDWTNNEQFF; abundance: few; d_gene: NA; j_gene: TRBJ2-1; v_gene: TRBV20-1
CDR3nt: TGCAGTGCCAGCCTGGGACCTATTGGGGCCGGGGAGCTGTTTTTT; CDR3aa: CSASLGPIGAGELFF; abundance: NA; d_gene: NA; j_gene: TRBJ2-2; v_gene: TRBV20-1
CDR3nt: TGCGCCAGCAGCCCGGACAGGGTTGAGACCCAGTACTTC; CDR3aa: CASSPDRVETQYF; abundance: few; d_gene: TRBD1; j_gene: TRBJ2-5; v_gene: TRBV5-1
CDR3nt: TGCAGTCCCGCAGGTTGGACAGGCCATCGGCGGGCTTTCTTT; CDR3aa: CSPAGWTGHRRAFF; abundance: few; d_gene: TRBD1; j_gene: TRBJ1-1; v_gene: TRBV20-1
CDR3nt: TGTGCCAGCAGCTTGGCTCCTGGGACTACACACAATGAGCAGTTCTTC; CDR3aa: CASSLAPGTTHNEQFF; abundance: many; d_gene: TRBD2; j_gene: TRBJ2-1; v_gene: TRBV5-5
CDR3nt: TGCAGCGCCCAGTGGCAGAGCAATCAGCCCCAGCATTTT; CDR3aa: CSAQWQSNQPQHF; abundance: many; d_gene: NA; j_gene: TRBJ1-5; v_gene: TRBV29-1
CDR3nt: TGTGCCACCAGCCCCCGGGACAGGCCAGGCTCTGGGGCCAACGTCCTGACTTTC; CDR3aa: CATSPRDRPGSGANVLTF; abundance: NA; d_gene: TRBD1; j_gene: TRBJ2-6; v_gene: TRBV15
CDR3nt: TGTGCCAGCAAGCCTGCAAACTCCTACGAGCAGTACTTC; CDR3aa: CASKPANSYEQYF; abundance: many; d_gene: NA; j_gene: TRBJ2-7; v_gene: TRBV6-1
CDR3nt: TGTGCCAGCAGTTATCGACAGGGGGTCTCTAGGAAGCTGTTTTTT; CDR3aa: CASSYRQGVSRKLFF; abundance: many; d_gene: TRBD1; j_gene: TRBJ2-2; v_gene: TRBV6-5
CDR3nt: TGCGCCAGCAGCTCGGTTTCAGGTTCGTATGAGCAGTTCTTC; CDR3aa: CASSSVSGSYEQFF; abundance: many; d_gene: NA; j_gene: TRBJ2-1; v_gene: TRBV5-1
CDR3nt: TGTGCCAGCAGCCAAGTTTGGGCTGTGAACACTGAAGCTTTCTTT; CDR3aa: CASSQVWAVNTEAFF; abundance: few; d_gene: NA; j_gene: TRBJ1-1; v_gene: TRBV4-2
CDR3nt: TGCGCCAGCAGCCAAGGCCGGGACAGGGGCTCTCAGCCCCAGCATTTT; CDR3aa: CASSQGRDRGSQPQHF; abundance: NA; d_gene: TRBD1; j_gene: TRBJ1-5; v_gene: TRBV4-1
CDR3nt: TGTGCCAGCAGCACTACCGGGAGGTTCTACGAGCAGTACTTC; CDR3aa: CASSTTGRFYEQYF; abundance: NA; d_gene: TRBD2; j_gene: TRBJ2-7; v_gene: TRBV7-6
CDR3nt: TGCAGTGCTAGGGACGGAGGGACCGGGGAGCTGTTTTTT; CDR3aa: CSARDGGTGELFF; abundance: few; d_gene: NA; j_gene: TRBJ2-2; v_gene: TRBV20-1
CDR3nt: TGTGCCAGCAGCTTAACCTCCGGGACAGAATACGAGCAGTACTTC; CDR3aa: CASSLTSGTEYEQYF; abundance: NA; d_gene: TRBD1; j_gene: TRBJ2-7; v_gene: TRBV7-2
CDR3nt: TGTGCCAGCAGCCGGGACTACCTTTCTGAGACCCAGTACTTC; CDR3aa: CASSRDYLSETQYF; abundance: NA; d_gene: TRBD2; j_gene: TRBJ2-5; v_gene: TRBV7-2
CDR3nt: TGTGCCAGCAAGGTCGACGCGTCCTATGGCTACACCTTC; CDR3aa: CASKVDASYGYTF; abundance: many; d_gene: NA; j_gene: TRBJ1-2; v_gene: TRBV7-9
CDR3nt: TGTGCCACCAGTGACGTGACTAGCGGGAGTGGAGATACGCAGTATTTT; CDR3aa: CATSDVTSGSGDTQYF; abundance: NA; d_gene: TRBD2; j_gene: TRBJ2-3; v_gene: TRBV24-1
CDR3nt: TGTGCCAGCAGCTCCGGATGGGACGGTTCCTACGAGCAGTACTTC; CDR3aa: CASSSGWDGSYEQYF; abundance: few; d_gene: NA; j_gene: TRBJ2-7; v_gene: TRBV11-2
CDR3nt: TGTGCCAGCAGCCGGACAGGGAACAATGAGCAGTTCTTC; CDR3aa: CASSRTGNNEQFF; abundance: many; d_gene: TRBD1; j_gene: TRBJ2-1; v_gene: TRBV16
CDR3nt: TGCAGTGCTCCCCGGGGGGGGTCAGATACGCAGTATTTT; CDR3aa: CSAPRGGSDTQYF; abundance: many; d_gene: TRBD2; j_gene: TRBJ2-3; v_gene: TRBV20-1
CDR3nt: TGTGCCAGCAGCGAGGGGACTAGCGGGGGACTCACAGAGCAGTTCTTC; CDR3aa: CASSEGTSGGLTEQFF; abundance: many; d_gene: TRBD2; j_gene: TRBJ2-1; v_gene: TRBV11-2
CDR3nt: TGTGCCAGCAGATTACTCCGGGACGCGATCTTC; CDR3aa: CASRLLRDAIF; abundance: few; d_gene: NA; j_gene: TRBJ2-7; v_gene: TRBV12-3/TRBV12-4
CDR3nt: TGCAGTGCGGAAGGGGGCAAGTACGAGCAGTACTTC; CDR3aa: CSAEGGKYEQYF; abundance: few; d_gene: TRBD1; j_gene: TRBJ2-7; v_gene: TRBV20-1
CDR3nt: TGTGCCAGCAGTGAATATGGGGGCAATCAGCCCCAGCATTTT; CDR3aa: CASSEYGGNQPQHF; abundance: few; d_gene: NA; j_gene: TRBJ1-5; v_gene: TRBV2
CDR3nt: TGTGCCAGCAGCCTAGCTGGGACTTGGGGGGCAGATACGCAGTATTTT; CDR3aa: CASSLAGTWGADTQYF; abundance: NA; d_gene: NA; j_gene: TRBJ2-3; v_gene: TRBV7-3
CDR3nt: TGCAGTGCGCGCGGACTAGCGGGACCCAGCTCCTACGAGCAGTACTTC; CDR3aa: CSARGLAGPSSYEQYF; abundance: NA; d_gene: TRBD2; j_gene: TRBJ2-7; v_gene: TRBV20-1